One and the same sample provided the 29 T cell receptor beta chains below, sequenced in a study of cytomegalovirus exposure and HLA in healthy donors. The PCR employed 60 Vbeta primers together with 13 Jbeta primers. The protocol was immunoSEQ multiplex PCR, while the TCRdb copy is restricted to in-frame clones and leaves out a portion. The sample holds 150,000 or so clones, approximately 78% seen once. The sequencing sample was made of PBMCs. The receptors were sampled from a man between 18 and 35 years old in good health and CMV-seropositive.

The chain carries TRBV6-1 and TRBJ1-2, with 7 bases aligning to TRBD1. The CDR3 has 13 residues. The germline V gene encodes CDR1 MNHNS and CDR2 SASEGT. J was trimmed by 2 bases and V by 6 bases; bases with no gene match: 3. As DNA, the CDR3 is TGTGCCAGCAGGGCGGACAGGAACTATGGCTACACCTTC. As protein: CASRADRNYGYTF.

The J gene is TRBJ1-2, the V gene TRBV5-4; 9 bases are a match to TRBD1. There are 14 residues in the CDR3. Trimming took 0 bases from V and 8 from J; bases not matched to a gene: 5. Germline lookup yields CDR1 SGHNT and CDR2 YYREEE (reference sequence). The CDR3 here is CASSLETGGNGYTF. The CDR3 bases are TGTGCCAGCAGCTTGGAGACAGGGGGGAACGGCTACACCTTC.

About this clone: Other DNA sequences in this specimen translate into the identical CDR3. The CDR3 DNA follows: TGTGCCAGCAGCGTAGAGGGGGCCGGGACTGAAGCTTTCTTT. This gives the protein CASSVEGAGTEAFF. The rearrangement uses TRBV9 and TRBJ1-1; 7 nucleotides match TRBD1. Germline lookup yields CDR1 SGDLS and CDR2 YYNGEE. The CDR3 contains 14 residues. Germline trimming cut 0 bases from V and 5 bases from J; bases unmatched to any gene: 4.

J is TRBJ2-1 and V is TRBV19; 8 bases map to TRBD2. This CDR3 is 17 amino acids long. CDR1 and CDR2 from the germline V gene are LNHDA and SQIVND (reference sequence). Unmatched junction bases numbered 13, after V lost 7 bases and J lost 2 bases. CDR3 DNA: TGTGCCAGTACCATTAGCCCGGGCGGGAGGCCCTACAATGAGCAGTTCTTC. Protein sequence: CASTISPGGRPYNEQFF.

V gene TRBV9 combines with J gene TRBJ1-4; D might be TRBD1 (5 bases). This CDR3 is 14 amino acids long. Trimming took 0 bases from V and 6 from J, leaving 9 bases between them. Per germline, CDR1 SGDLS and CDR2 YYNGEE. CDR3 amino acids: CASSVGTLDEKLFF. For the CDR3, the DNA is TGTGCCAGCAGCGTAGGGACACTGGATGAAAAACTGTTTTTT.

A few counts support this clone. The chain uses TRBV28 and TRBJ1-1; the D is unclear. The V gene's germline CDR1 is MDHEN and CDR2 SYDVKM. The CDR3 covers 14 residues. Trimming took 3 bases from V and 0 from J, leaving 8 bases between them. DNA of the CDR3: TGTGCCAGCAGTTTGTGGAGACTGAACACTGAAGCTTTCTTT. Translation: CASSLWRLNTEAFF.

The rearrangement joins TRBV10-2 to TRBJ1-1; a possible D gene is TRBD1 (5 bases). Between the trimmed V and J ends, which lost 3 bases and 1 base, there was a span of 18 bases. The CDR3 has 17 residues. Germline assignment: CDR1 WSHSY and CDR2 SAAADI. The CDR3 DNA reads TGCGCCAGCAGTGAAAGCCCTTTTAGACAGCCGAACACTGAAGCTTTCTTT. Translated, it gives CASSESPFRQPNTEAFF.

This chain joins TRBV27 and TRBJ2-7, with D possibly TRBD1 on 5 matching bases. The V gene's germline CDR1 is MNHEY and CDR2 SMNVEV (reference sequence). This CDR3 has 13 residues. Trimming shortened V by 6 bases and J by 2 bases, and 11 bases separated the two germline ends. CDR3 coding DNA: TGTGCCAGCAGCTTCCAGGGTACCTACGAGCAGTACTTC. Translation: CASSFQGTYEQYF.

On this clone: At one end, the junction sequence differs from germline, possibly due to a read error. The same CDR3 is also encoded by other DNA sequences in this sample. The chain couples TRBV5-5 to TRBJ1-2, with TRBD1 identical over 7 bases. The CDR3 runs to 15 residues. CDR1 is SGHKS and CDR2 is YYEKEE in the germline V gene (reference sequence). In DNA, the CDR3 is TGTGCCAGCAGCTTCCAGGGGGTCTATAACTATGGCTACACCTTT. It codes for CASSFQGVYNYGYTF.

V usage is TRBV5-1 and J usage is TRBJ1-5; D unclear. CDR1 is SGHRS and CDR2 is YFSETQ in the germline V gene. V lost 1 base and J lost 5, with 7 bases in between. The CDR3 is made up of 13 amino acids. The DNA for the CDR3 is TGCGCCAGCAGCTTGTCAGGTTATCAGCCCCAGCATTTT. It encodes CASSLSGYQPQHF.

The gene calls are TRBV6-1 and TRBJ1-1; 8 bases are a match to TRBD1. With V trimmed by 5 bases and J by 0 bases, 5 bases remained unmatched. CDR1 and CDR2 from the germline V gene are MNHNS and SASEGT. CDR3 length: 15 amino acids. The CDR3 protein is CASSSRTGMNTEAFF. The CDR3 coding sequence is TGTGCCAGCAGTTCCCGGACAGGGATGAACACTGAAGCTTTCTTT.

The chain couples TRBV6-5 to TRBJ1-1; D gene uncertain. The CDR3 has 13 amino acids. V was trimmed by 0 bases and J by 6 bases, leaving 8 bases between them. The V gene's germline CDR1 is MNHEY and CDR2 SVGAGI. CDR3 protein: CASSYSVQAEAFF. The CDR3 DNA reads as TGTGCCAGCAGTTACTCGGTCCAGGCTGAAGCTTTCTTT.

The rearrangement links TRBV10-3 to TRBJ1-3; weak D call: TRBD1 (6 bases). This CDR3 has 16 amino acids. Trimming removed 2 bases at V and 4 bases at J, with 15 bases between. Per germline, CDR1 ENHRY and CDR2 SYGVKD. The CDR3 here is CAISETPTGPGNTIYF. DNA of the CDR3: TGTGCCATCAGTGAGACGCCCACAGGGCCCGGAAACACCATATATTTT.

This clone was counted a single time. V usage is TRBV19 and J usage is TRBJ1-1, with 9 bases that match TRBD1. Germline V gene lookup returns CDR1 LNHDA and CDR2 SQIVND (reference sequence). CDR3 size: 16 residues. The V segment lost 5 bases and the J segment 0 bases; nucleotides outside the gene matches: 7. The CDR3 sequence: CASSLADRGMNTEAFF. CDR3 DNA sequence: TGTGCCAGTAGTCTCGCGGACAGGGGAATGAACACTGAAGCTTTCTTT.

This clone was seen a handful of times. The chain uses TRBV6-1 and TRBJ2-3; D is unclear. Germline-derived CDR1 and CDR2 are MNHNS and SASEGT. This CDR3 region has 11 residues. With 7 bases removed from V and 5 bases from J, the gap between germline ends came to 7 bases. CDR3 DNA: TGTGCCAGCACCATCGGAGATACGCAGTATTTT. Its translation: CASTIGDTQYF.

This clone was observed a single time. CDR3 amino acids: CASSLSGTGDTEAFF. For the CDR3, the DNA is TGCGCCAGCAGCTTGTCGGGGACAGGGGACACTGAAGCTTTCTTT. This chain joins TRBV5-1 and TRBJ1-1, with 10 bases lining up with TRBD1. With 1 base clipped from V and 3 bases from J, the junction kept 3 bases outside the gene matches. Per germline, CDR1 SGHRS and CDR2 YFSETQ. This CDR3 spans 15 amino acids.

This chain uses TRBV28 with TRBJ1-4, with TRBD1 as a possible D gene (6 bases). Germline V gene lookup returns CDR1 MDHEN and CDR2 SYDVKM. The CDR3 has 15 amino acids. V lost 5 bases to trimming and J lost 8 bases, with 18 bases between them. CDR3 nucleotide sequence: TGTGCCAGCAGTGACCCAGGGGTAAGAAGGGAAAAACTGTTTTTT. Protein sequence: CASSDPGVRREKLFF.

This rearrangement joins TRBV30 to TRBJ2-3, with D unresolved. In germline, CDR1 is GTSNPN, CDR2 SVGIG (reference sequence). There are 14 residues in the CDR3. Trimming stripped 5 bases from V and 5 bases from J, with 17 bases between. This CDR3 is CAWHLLPTGDTQYF. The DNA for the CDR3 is TGTGCCTGGCATTTACTCCCTACGGGAGATACGCAGTATTTT. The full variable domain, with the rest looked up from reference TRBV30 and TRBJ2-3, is SQTIHQWPATLVQPVGSPLSLECTVEGTSNPNLYWYRQAAGRGLQLLFYSVGIGQISSEVPQNLSASRPQDRQFILSSKKLLLSDSGFYLCAWHLLPTGDTQYFGPGTRLTVL.

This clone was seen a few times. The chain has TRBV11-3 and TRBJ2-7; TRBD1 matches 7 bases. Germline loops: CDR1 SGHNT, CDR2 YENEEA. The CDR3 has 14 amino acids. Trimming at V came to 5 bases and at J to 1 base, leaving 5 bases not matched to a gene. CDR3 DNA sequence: TGTGCCAGCAGCACCCGGGACAGTTCCTACGAGCAGTACTTC. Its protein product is CASSTRDSSYEQYF.

The CDR3 is CASSEGQNYGYTF. The CDR3 DNA is TGTGCCAGCAGCGAGGGACAGAACTATGGCTACACCTTC. The V call is TRBV9, the J call TRBJ1-2; TRBD1 agrees at 7 bases. This CDR3 has 13 amino acids. V was pared by 3 bases and J by 2 bases, with 1 base of the junction left unmatched. The germline gives CDR1 SGDLS, CDR2 YYNGEE. The variable domain in full, completed from reference TRBV9 and TRBJ1-2, reads DSGVTQTPKHLITATGQRVTLRCSPRSGDLSVYWYQQSLDQGLQFLIQYYNGEERAKGNILERFSAQQFPDLHSELNLSSLELGDSALYFCASSEGQNYGYTFGSGTRLTVV.

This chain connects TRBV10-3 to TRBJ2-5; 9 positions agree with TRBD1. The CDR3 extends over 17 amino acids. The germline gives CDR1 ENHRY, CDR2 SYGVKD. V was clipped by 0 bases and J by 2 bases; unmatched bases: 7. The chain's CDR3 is CAISESLGTGRQETQYF. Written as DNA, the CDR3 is TGTGCCATCAGTGAGTCGTTGGGGACAGGGAGACAAGAGACCCAGTACTTC.

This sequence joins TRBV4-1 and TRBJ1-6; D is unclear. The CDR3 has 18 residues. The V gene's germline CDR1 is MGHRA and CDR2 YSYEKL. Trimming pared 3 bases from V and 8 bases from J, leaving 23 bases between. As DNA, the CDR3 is TGCGCCAGCAGCCAGGGTCGCGACACGTTCCTACCAGATTCACCCCTCCACTTT. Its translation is CASSQGRDTFLPDSPLHF.

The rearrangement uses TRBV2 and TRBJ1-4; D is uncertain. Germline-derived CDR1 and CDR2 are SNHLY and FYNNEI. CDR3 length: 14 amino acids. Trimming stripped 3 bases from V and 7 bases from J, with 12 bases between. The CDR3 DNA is TGTGCCAGCAGTGAGTTCGCATCGGGTGAAAAACTGTTTTTT. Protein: CASSEFASGEKLFF.

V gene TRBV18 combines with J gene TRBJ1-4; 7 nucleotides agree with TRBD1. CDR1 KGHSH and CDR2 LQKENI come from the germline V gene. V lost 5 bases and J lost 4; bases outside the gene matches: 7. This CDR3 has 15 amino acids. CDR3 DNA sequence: TGTGCCAGCTCATTGCGACAGGGACTTAATGAAAAACTGTTTTTT. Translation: CASSLRQGLNEKLFF. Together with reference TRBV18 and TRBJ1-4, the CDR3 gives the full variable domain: NAGVMQNPRHLVRRRGQEARLRCSPMKGHSHVYWYRQLPEEGLKFMVYLQKENIIDESGMPKERFSAEFPKEGPSILRIQQVVRGDSAAYFCASSLRQGLNEKLFFGSGTQLSVL.

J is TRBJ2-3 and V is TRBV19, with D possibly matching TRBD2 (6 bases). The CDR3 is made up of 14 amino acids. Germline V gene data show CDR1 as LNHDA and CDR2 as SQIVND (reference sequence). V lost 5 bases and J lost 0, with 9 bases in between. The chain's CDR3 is CASSSGGSTDTQYF. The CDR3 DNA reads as TGTGCCAGTAGTTCTGGAGGGAGCACAGATACGCAGTATTTT.

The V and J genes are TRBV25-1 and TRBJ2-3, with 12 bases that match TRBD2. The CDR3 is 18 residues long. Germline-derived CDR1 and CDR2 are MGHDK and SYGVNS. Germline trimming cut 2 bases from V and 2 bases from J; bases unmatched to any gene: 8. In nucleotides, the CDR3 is TGTGCCAGCAGTGAAGCCCCCCGGACTAGCGGGGACACAGATACGCAGTATTTT. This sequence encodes CASSEAPRTSGDTDTQYF.

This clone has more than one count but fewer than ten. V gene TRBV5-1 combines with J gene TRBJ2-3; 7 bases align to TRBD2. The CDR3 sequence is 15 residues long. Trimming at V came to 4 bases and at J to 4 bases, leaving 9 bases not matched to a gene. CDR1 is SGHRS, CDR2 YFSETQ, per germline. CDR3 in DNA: TGCGCCAGCAGCGCCTCGGGCGGGAGCGCAGATACGCAGTATTTT. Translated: CASSASGGSADTQYF.

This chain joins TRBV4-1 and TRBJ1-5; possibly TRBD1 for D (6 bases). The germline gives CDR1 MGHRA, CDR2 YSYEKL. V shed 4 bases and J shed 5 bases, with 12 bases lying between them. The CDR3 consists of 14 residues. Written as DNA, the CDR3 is TGCGCCAGCAGCCTCCGGGACATAGATCAGCCCCAGCATTTT. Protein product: CASSLRDIDQPQHF.

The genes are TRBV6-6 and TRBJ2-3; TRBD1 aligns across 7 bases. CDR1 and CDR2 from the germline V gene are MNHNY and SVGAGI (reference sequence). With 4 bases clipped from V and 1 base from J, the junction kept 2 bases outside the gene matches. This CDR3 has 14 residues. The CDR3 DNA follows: TGTGCCAGCAGTTCCGGGACAGGCACAGATACGCAGTATTTT. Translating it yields CASSSGTGTDTQYF.